This is a list of T cell receptor beta chains from one sample in a study of control samples from healthy donors and cancer patients. The repertoire was sequenced with immunoSEQ multiplex PCR; TCRdb's copy has only in-frame clones and lacks some. Here the sample spans about 130,000 clones, over 75% being singletons. Sequencing input: blood. The receptors were sampled from a man aged 35 to 55 in good health. The CDR3 runs from the conserved cysteine through the conserved F or W. The D gene is left open where the match is weak. Some rows have no size entry. The others give once, few or many, or a class for an expanded clone.

v_call	d_call	clone_size	j_call	cdr3_nt	cdr3_aa
TRBV5-1	TRBD1	NA	TRBJ2-7	TGCGCCAGCACCCCACAGGGGCCCTCCTACGAGCAGTACTTC	CASTPQGPSYEQYF
TRBV6-5	NA	NA	TRBJ2-7	TGTGCCAGCAGGACACATACGACCTACGAGCAGTACTTC	CASRTHTTYEQYF
TRBV11-2	NA	NA	TRBJ1-1	TGTGCCAGCAGGATGGGACATAAAAACACTGAAGCTTTCTTT	CASRMGHKNTEAFF
TRBV15	NA	NA	TRBJ2-3	TGTGCCACCAGCAGAGATTTCGATACGCAGTATTTT	CATSRDFDTQYF
TRBV19	NA	NA	TRBJ2-7	TGTGCCAGCGGACCGGGACGCAACGTCGGGGAGCAGTACTTC	CASGPGRNVGEQYF
TRBV5-1	NA	NA	TRBJ2-1	TGCGCCAGCAGCTATCGAGGGCCCGACAATGAGCAGTTCTTC	CASSYRGPDNEQFF
TRBV30	TRBD1	NA	TRBJ1-5	TGTGCCTGGAGCGATGGACAGGGGGGATTGTGGAATCAGCCCCAGCATTTT	CAWSDGQGGLWNQPQHF
TRBV5-6	NA	NA	TRBJ2-2	TGTGCCAGCAGTTACAGAGTTGGGTCGGTCACCGGGGAGCTGTTTTTT	CASSYRVGSVTGELFF
TRBV19	NA	NA	TRBJ1-3	TGTGCCAGTAGTAATGGGCAGGCGGACACCATATATTTT	CASSNGQADTIYF
TRBV29-1	NA	once	TRBJ1-5	TGCAGCGTTGATTCTGGGGATGGGCTTCAGCCCCAGCATTTT	CSVDSGDGLQPQHF
TRBV11-2	NA	NA	TRBJ2-2	TGTGCCAGCAGCTTATCTCGTGGTGTTGGGACTGTCGGCGGGGAGCTGTTTTTT	CASSLSRGVGTVGGELFF
TRBV5-1	NA	NA	TRBJ2-1	TGCGCCAGCAGCGGCGGGACAGCCGACAATGAGCAGTTCTTC	CASSGGTADNEQFF
TRBV2	TRBD2	NA	TRBJ2-1	TGTGCCAGCAGTGAGACTAGCGGGGGGATTGGTGAGCAGTTCTTC	CASSETSGGIGEQFF
TRBV9	NA	once	TRBJ1-6	TGTGCCAGCAGCGTAGATGGGCGCGGTTCGCCCCTCCACTTT	CASSVDGRGSPLHF
TRBV28	NA	NA	TRBJ1-2	TGTGCCAGCAGTTCTTACAGAAGTCTAGACTATGGCTACACCTTC	CASSSYRSLDYGYTF
TRBV10-3	TRBD1	NA	TRBJ1-2	TGTGCCATCAGTCGAGACAGGGTCCTATTCGATGGCTACACCTTC	CAISRDRVLFDGYTF
TRBV30	NA	NA	TRBJ2-7	TGTGCCTGGACCCCGCCCGGGGGAGACTACGAGCAGTACTTC	CAWTPPGGDYEQYF
TRBV27	TRBD1	NA	TRBJ1-1	TGTGCCAGCAGGACAGGGCGCGGGGTGAACACTGAAGCTTTCTTT	CASRTGRGVNTEAFF
TRBV7-6	TRBD2	once	TRBJ2-1	TGTGCCAGCAGCTTAGCGCGGGCTAGCGGGGTCAATGAGCAGTTCTTC	CASSLARASGVNEQFF
TRBV9	TRBD2	NA	TRBJ2-3	TGTGCCAGCAGCGCCCAGGTTAGGCGGGGGGGTATCACAGATACGCAGTATTTT	CASSAQVRRGGITDTQYF
TRBV7-9	NA	few	TRBJ1-5	TGTGCCAGCAGCCCATCGGAGGGCTACAATCAGCCCCAGCATTTT	CASSPSEGYNQPQHF
TRBV6-1	NA	NA	TRBJ1-1	TGTGCCAGCAGTGAGCCCGATTTTAGGAGGAACACTGAAGCTTTCTTT	CASSEPDFRRNTEAFF
TRBV12-3/TRBV12-4	NA	NA	TRBJ1-1	TGTGCCAGCAGTTTCACAGAGAACACTGAAGCTTTCTTT	CASSFTENTEAFF
TRBV6-1	NA	NA	TRBJ2-5	TGTGCCAGCAGTGAACTTAGGACTTCTGGGACCCAGTACTTC	CASSELRTSGTQYF
TRBV5-5	TRBD1	NA	TRBJ2-5	TGTGCCAGCAGCTTCTCCCCGGGACAGGGGACCCAGTACTTC	CASSFSPGQGTQYF
TRBV29-1	NA	NA	TRBJ2-1	TGCAGCGTTGCAGGGGACGCGGTGTCCTACAATGAGCAGTTCTTC	CSVAGDAVSYNEQFF
TRBV2	NA	few	TRBJ2-7	TGTGCCAGCAGTGAGACTAGTTACTACGAGCAGTACTTC	CASSETSYYEQYF
TRBV6-6	TRBD1	few	TRBJ1-1	TGTGCCAGCAGTTACATACAGGGGGGCACTGAAGCTTTCTTT	CASSYIQGGTEAFF
TRBV25-1	NA	NA	TRBJ1-2	TGTGCCAGCAGTCATTCATATGGCTACACCTTC	CASSHSYGYTF
TRBV5-1	NA	NA	TRBJ2-6	TGCGCCAGCAGCTTTCCCCGAAGCGCCGGGGACTCTGGGGCCAACGTCCTGACTTTC	CASSFPRSAGDSGANVLTF
TRBV7-9	TRBD2	NA	TRBJ2-2	TGTGCCAGCAGCTTATGGAGCGGGGGGGATACCGGGGAGCTGTTTTTT	CASSLWSGGDTGELFF
TRBV3-1/TRBV3-2	NA	NA	TRBJ1-6	TGTGCCAGCAGTGGATCCTCGGATTCACCCCTCCACTTT	CASSGSSDSPLHF
TRBV28	NA	NA	TRBJ2-5	TGTGCCAGCAGTTTATCGGCGAAGACCCAGTACTTC	CASSLSAKTQYF
TRBV5-4	NA	NA	TRBJ2-1	TGTGCCAGCAGCTTTCTAAAGTCCACCCAAACCCACAATGAGCAGTTCTTC	CASSFLKSTQTHNEQFF
TRBV5-1	TRBD1	NA	TRBJ2-7	TGCGCCAGCAGCCAGGGACAGGCTTACGGCGAGCAGTACTTC	CASSQGQAYGEQYF
TRBV29-1	NA	once	TRBJ1-1	TGCGGCGCGGGGGCTAGGCGTGAAGCTTTCTTT	CGAGARREAFF